The source of this T cell receptor (beta chain) is a study of control samples from healthy donors and cancer patients. Assay: immunoSEQ multiplex PCR; the TCRdb copy retains only in-frame clones and omits some. Of 90,000 to 150,000 clones listed, around 88% are singletons. The CDR3 length is 16 residues. The germline V gene encodes CDR1 SEHNR and CDR2 FQNEAQ (reference sequence). V gave up 3 bases and J gave up 1 base, with 14 bases separating them. The chain is built from TRBV7-9 and TRBJ2-3; tentative D call: TRBD1 (5 bases). The TCR comes from a man in his forties in good health. The material sequenced was blood. The CDR3: CASSFPPVGGTDTQYF. In nucleotides, the CDR3 is TGTGCCAGCAGCTTTCCCCCCGTAGGGGGCACAGATACGCAGTATTTT.